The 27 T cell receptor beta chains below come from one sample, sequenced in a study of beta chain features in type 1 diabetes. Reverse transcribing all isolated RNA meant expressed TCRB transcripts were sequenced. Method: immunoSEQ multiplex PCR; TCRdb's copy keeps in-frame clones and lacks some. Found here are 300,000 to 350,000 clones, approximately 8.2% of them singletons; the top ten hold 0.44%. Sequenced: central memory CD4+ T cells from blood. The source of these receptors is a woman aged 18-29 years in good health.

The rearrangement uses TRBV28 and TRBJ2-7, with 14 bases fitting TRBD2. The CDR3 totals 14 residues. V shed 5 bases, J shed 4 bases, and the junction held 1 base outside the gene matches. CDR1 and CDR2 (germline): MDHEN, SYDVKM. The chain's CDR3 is CASSRTSGRYEQYF. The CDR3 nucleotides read TGTGCCAGCAGTCGGACTAGCGGGAGGTACGAGCAGTACTTC.

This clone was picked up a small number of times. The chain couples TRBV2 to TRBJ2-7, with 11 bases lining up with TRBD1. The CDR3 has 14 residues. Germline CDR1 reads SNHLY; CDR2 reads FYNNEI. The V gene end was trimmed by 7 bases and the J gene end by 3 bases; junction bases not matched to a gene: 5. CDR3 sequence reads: CASTPDRGRYEQYF. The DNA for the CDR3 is TGTGCCAGCACCCCGGACAGGGGGCGCTACGAGCAGTACTTC.

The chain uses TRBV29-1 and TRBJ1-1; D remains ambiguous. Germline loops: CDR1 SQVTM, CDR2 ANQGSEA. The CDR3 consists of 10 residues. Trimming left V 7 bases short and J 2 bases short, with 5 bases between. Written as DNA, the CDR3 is TGCAGCGCTTATAACACTGAAGCTTTCTTT. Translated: CSAYNTEAFF.

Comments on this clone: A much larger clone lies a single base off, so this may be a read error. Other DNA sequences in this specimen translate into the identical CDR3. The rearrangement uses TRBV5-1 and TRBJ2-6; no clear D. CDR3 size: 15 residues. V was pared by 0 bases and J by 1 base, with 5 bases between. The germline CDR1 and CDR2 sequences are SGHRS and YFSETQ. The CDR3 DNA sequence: TGCGCCAGCAGCTTGGAGGGTTCTGGGGCCAACGTCCTGACTTTC. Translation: CASSLEGSGANVLTF.

CDR3 in amino acids: CASSQQTVGYEQYF. The CDR3, as DNA: TGTGCCAGCAGTCAGCAGACAGTTGGCTACGAGCAGTACTTC. V and J are TRBV6-1 and TRBJ2-7; tentatively, D is TRBD1 (5 bases). V lost 5 bases and J 3 bases, leaving 14 bases between the germline ends. This CDR3 contains 14 residues. Germline CDR1 and CDR2: MNHNS and SASEGT.

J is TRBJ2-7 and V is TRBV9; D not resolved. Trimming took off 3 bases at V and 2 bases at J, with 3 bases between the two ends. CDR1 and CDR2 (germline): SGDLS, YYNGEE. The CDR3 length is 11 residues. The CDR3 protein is CASSATYEQYF. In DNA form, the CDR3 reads TGTGCCAGCAGCGCCACCTACGAGCAGTACTTC. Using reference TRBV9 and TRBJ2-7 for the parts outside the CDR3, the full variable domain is DSGVTQTPKHLITATGQRVTLRCSPRSGDLSVYWYQQSLDQGLQFLIQYYNGEERAKGNILERFSAQQFPDLHSELNLSSLELGDSALYFCASSATYEQYFGPGTRLTVT.

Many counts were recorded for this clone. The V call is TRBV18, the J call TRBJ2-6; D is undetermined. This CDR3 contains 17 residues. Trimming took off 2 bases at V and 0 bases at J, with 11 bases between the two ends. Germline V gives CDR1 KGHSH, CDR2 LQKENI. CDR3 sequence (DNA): TGTGCCAGCTCACCATCGGCCTACAACTCTGGGGCCAACGTCCTGACTTTC. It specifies CASSPSAYNSGANVLTF. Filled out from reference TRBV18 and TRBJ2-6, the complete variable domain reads NAGVMQNPRHLVRRRGQEARLRCSPMKGHSHVYWYRQLPEEGLKFMVYLQKENIIDESGMPKERFSAEFPKEGPSILRIQQVVRGDSAAYFCASSPSAYNSGANVLTFGAGSRLTVL.

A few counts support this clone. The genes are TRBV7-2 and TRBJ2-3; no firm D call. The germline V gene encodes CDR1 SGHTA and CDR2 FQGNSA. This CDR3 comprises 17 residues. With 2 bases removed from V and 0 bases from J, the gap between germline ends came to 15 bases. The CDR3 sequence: CASSLRGVAASTDTQYF. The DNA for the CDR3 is TGTGCCAGCAGCTTAAGAGGAGTTGCAGCGAGCACAGATACGCAGTATTTT.

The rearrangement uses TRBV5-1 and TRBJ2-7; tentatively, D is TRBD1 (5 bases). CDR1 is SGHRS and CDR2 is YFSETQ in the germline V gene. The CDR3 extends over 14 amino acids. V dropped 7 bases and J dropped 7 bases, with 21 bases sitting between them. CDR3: CASSAAGNWQEQYF. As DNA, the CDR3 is TGCGCCAGCTCGGCGGCAGGGAACTGGCAAGAGCAGTACTTC. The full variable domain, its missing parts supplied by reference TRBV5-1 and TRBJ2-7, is KAGVTQTPRYLIKTRGQQVTLSCSPISGHRSVSWYQQTPGQGLQFLFEYFSETQRNKGNFPGRFSGRQFSNSRSEMNVSTLELGDSALYLCASSAAGNWQEQYFGPGTRLTVT.

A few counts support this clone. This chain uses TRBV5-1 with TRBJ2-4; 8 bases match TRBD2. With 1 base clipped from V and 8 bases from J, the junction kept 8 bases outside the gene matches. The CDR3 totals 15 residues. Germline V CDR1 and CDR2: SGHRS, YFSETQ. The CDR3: CASSLPGGPGDIQYF. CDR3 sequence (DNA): TGCGCCAGCAGCTTGCCGGGAGGGCCGGGGGACATTCAGTACTTC.

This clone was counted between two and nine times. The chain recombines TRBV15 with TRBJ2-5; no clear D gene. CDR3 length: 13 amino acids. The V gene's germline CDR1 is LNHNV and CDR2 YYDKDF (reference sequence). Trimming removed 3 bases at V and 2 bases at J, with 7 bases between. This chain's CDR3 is CATSRIHQETQYF. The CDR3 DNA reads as TGTGCCACCAGCAGGATACATCAAGAGACCCAGTACTTC.

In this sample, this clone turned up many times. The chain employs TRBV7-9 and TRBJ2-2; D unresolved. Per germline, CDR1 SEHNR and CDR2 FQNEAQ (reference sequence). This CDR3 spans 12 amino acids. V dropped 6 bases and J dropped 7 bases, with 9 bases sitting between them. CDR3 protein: CASSIMVGELFF. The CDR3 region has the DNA TGTGCCAGCAGTATAATGGTCGGGGAGCTGTTTTTT.

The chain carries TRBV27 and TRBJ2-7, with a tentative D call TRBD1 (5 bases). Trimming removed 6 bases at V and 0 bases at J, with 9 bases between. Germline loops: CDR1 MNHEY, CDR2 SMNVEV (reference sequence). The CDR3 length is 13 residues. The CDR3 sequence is CASRGASSYEQYF. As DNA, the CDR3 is TGTGCCAGCAGAGGGGCCAGCTCCTACGAGCAGTACTTC.

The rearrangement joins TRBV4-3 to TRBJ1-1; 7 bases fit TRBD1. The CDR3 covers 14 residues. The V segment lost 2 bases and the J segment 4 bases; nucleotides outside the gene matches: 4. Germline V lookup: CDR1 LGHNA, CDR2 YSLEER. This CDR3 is CASSQSRGFTEAFF. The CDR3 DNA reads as TGCGCCAGCAGCCAATCCAGGGGGTTCACTGAAGCTTTCTTT.

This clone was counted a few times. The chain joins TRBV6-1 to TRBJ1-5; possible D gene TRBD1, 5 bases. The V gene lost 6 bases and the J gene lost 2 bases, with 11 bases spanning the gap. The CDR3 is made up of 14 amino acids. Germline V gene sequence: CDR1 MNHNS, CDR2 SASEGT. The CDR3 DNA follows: TGTGCCAGCAGCCGGGACGGGGGCAATCAGCCCCAGCATTTT. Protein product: CASSRDGGNQPQHF.

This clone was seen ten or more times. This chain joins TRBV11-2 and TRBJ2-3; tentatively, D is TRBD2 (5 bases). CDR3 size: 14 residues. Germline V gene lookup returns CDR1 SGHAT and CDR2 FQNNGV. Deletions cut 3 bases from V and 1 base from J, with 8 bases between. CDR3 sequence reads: CASSFTRGTDTQYF. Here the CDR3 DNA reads TGTGCCAGCAGCTTTACGCGGGGCACAGATACGCAGTATTTT.

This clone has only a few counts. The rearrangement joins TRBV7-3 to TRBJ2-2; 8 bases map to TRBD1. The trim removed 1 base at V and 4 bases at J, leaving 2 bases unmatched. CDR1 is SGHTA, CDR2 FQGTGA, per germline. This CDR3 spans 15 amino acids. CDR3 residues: CASSLRGTGTGELFF. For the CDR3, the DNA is TGTGCCAGCAGCTTAAGGGGGACAGGCACCGGGGAGCTGTTTTTT.

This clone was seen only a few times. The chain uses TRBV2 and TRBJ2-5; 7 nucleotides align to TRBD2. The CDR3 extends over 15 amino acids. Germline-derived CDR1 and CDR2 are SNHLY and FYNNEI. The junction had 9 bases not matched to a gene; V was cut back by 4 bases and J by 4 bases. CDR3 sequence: CASSGGGGRGETQYF. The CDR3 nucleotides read TGTGCCAGCAGTGGAGGAGGCGGGAGAGGAGAGACCCAGTACTTC.

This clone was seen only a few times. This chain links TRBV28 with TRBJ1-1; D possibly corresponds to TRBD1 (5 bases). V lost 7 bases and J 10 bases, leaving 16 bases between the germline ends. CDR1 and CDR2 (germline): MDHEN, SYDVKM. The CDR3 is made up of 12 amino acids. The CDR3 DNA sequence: TGTGCCAGCACCGACCGGGGGAAGGGAGCTTTCTTT. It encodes CASTDRGKGAFF.

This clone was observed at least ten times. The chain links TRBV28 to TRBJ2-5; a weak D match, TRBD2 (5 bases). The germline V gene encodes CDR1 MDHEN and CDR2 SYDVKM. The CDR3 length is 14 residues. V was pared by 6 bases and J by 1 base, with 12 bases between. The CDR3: CASSYPGIQETQYF. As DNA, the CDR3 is TGTGCCAGCAGCTACCCCGGGATCCAAGAGACCCAGTACTTC.

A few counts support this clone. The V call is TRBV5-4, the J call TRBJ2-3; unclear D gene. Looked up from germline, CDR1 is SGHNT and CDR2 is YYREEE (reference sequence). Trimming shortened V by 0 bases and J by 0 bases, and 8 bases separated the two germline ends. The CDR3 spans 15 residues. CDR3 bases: TGTGCCAGCAGCTTGGATTTGGCTAGCACAGATACGCAGTATTTT. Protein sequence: CASSLDLASTDTQYF.

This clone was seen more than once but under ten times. The CDR3 DNA sequence: TGTGCCAGCAGCTTGGACGGGACTAGCGGCTACAATGAGCAGTTCTTC. Its translation is CASSLDGTSGYNEQFF. The chain recombines TRBV4-2 with TRBJ2-1, with TRBD2 matching over 11 bases. V shed 5 bases and J 3 bases; nucleotides not matched to a gene: 6. In germline, CDR1 is LGHNA, CDR2 YNFKEQ. This CDR3 is built from 16 residues.

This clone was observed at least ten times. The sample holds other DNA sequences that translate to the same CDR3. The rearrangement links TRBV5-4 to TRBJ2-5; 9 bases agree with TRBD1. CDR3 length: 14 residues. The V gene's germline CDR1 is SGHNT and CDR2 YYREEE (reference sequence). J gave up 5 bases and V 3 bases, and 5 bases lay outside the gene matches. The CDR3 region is CASSSQGAVETQYF. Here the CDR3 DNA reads TGTGCCAGCAGCTCACAGGGGGCCGTCGAGACCCAGTACTTC.

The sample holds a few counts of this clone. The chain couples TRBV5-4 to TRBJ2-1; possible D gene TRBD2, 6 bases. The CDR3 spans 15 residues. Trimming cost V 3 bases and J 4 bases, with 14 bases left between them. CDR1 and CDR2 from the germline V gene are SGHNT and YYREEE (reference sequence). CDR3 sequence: CASSSQGGGYNEQFF. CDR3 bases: TGTGCCAGCAGCTCCCAGGGTGGAGGGTACAATGAGCAGTTCTTC.

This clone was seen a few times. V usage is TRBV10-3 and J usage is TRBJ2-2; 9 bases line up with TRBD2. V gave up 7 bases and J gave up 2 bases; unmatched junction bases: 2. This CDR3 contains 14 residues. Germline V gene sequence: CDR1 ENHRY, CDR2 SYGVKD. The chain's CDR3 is CAITSGKNTGELFF. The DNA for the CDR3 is TGTGCCATCACTAGCGGGAAAAACACCGGGGAGCTGTTTTTT.

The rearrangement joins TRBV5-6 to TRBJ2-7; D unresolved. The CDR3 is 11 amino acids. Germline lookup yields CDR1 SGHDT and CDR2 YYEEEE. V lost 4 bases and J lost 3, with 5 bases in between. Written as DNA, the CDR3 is TGTGCCAGCAGCCGAAACTACGAGCAGTACTTC. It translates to CASSRNYEQYF.

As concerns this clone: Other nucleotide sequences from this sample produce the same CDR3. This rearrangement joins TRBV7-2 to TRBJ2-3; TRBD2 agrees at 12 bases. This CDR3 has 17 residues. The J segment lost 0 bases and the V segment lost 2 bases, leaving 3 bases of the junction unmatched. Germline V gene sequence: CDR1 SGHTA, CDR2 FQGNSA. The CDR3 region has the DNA TGTGCCAGCAGCTTACGTGGACTAGCGGGGAGCACAGATACGCAGTATTTT. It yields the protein CASSLRGLAGSTDTQYF.